This paragraph covers one T cell receptor (beta chain) sequence. The data originate from a study of blood T cell repertoires in COVID-19. Looking at the study overall: Material from acute and convalescent COVID-19 was sourced from the United States, Italy and Spain. In each case, the material was cDNA or gDNA derived from T cells, B-cell-depleted T cells, or PBMCs.

In the authors' methods: Quantification of nucleated cells was approximated via reference gene primer amplification. Generated by immunoSEQ multiplex PCR, the TCRdb table keeps only in-frame clones and is missing some. The DNA was the basis for D and trimming; V, J and clone size are from that table. This repertoire shows about 210,000 clones, 85% to 90% found once; its top ten account for 1.5%. The CDR3 covers 14 residues. In germline, CDR1 is MNHEY, CDR2 SMNVEV (reference sequence). With 2 bases removed from V and 4 bases from J, the gap between germline ends came to 12 bases. This chain uses TRBV27 with TRBJ2-7; D is undetermined. The sample consisted of peripheral blood. The clonotype originates from a man younger than 30 with active or convalescent COVID-19. The CDR3 protein is CASSLLGSGYEQYF. The CDR3 DNA sequence: TGTGCCAGCAGTTTACTGGGTTCGGGTTACGAGCAGTACTTC.